This note documents a single T cell receptor beta chain sequence. Rearranged V-D-J TRB sequences were amplified with a mixed TRB-A/B primer pool. TCRdb reanalysed the multiplex PCR reads using MiXCR and keeps one entry per CDR3 protein. The sample yields some 10,000 distinct CDR3 sequences, 33% seen once. The template was genomic DNA from peripheral blood, not RNA. The CDR3 sequence is 15 residues long. Trimming removed 3 bases from V and 8 bases from J; junction bases left unmatched: 8. Germline V lookup: CDR1 SGHNT, CDR2 YENEEA. The sample originates from a study of T cell repertoires in aging, cancer and after chemotherapy.

The chain carries TRBV11-3 and TRBJ2-3, with TRBD1 matching over 10 bases. The TCR sequence derives from a human donor in good health. Input material: blood. CDR3 in amino acids: CASSFRDRGRGTQYF. As DNA, the CDR3 is TGTGCCAGCAGCTTCCGAGACAGGGGGCGTGGTACGCAGTATTTT.